Following are 31 T cell receptor beta chains from one sample sequenced in a study of blood T cells in healthy people across ages. The authors ran a second PCR of 7 to 11 cycles using a sample-barcoded 5' primer and a J-beta primer mix. One entry per CDR3 protein results from TCRdb running MiXCR on the 5' RACE reads. The table includes 630,000 or so distinct CDR3 sequences, about 30% detected once. The specimen sequenced was blood. The receptor set was obtained from a woman of 80 years or more in good health.

The genes are TRBV20-1 and TRBJ1-1, with D maybe TRBD1 (6 bases). Germline V lookup: CDR1 DFQATT, CDR2 SNEGSKA (reference sequence). V dropped 6 bases and J dropped 3 bases, with 14 bases sitting between them. The CDR3 consists of 13 residues. The CDR3 region has the DNA TGCAGTGCCTCTTGGACAGCCTACACTGAAGCTTTCTTT. It is translated as CSASWTAYTEAFF.

This clonotype has just a few counts. The rearrangement uses TRBV5-5 and TRBJ1-6; 9 nucleotides agree with TRBD1. V shed 4 bases, J shed 7 bases, and the junction held 9 bases outside the gene matches. There are 16 residues in the CDR3. Germline CDR1 is SGHKS and CDR2 is YYEKEE (reference sequence). CDR3 protein: CASSLGTGRLNSPLHF. The CDR3, as DNA: TGTGCCAGCAGCCTGGGGACAGGGAGATTGAATTCACCCCTCCACTTT. Full variable domain (rest looked up from reference TRBV5-5 and TRBJ1-6): DAGVTQSPTHLIKTRGQQVTLRCSPISGHKSVSWYQQVLGQGPQFIFQYYEKEERGRGNFPDRFSARQFPNYSSELNVNALLLGDSALYLCASSLGTGRLNSPLHFGNGTRLTVT.

This clonotype was seen a few times. The chain has TRBV7-3 and TRBJ1-1; TRBD1 aligns across 8 bases. V lost 2 bases and J lost 5; bases outside the gene matches: 13. This CDR3 is 17 amino acids long. Germline CDR1 is SGHTA and CDR2 is FQGTGA. Here the CDR3 DNA reads TGTGCCAGCAGCTTAGGCCCCCTTGTACAGGGGGGTACTGAAGCTTTCTTT. It is translated as CASSLGPLVQGGTEAFF. Complete variable domain (other parts from reference TRBV7-3 and TRBJ1-1): GAGVSQTPSNKVTEKGKYVELRCDPISGHTALYWYRQSLGQGPEFLIYFQGTGAADDSGLPNDRFFAVRPEGSVSTLKIQRTERGDSAVYLCASSLGPLVQGGTEAFFGQGTRLTVV.

This clonotype was counted a single time. An end of the junction does not agree with germline; a read error may underlie this. The rearrangement uses TRBV7-3 and TRBJ2-5, with D perhaps matching TRBD2 (6 bases). The CDR3 length is 16 residues. Germline-derived CDR1 and CDR2 are SGHTA and FQGTGA. This CDR3 reads CANSSRDSLSYNEQYF. The CDR3 DNA reads TGTGCCAACAGCTCTAGGGACTCGCTATCCTACAATGAGCAGTACTTC.

The chain employs TRBV20-1 and TRBJ2-7; 7 positions match TRBD2. The V gene's germline CDR1 is DFQATT and CDR2 SNEGSKA (reference sequence). There are 12 residues in the CDR3. V trimming: 5 bases; J trimming: 7 bases; junction bases outside the gene matches: 8. The CDR3 reads CSAARTSMEQYF. The CDR3 DNA sequence: TGCAGTGCTGCCCGGACTAGTATGGAGCAGTACTTC.

The rearrangement links TRBV7-2 to TRBJ1-1; D unclear. V was clipped by 5 bases and J by 7 bases, with 17 bases between them. Per the germline V gene, CDR1 is SGHTA and CDR2 is FQGNSA. This CDR3 has 14 amino acids. CDR3 region: CASSPQHGPHEAFF. CDR3 DNA sequence: TGTGCCAGCAGCCCTCAACATGGACCGCATGAAGCTTTCTTT.

This clonotype was seen at least ten times. V and J are TRBV7-9 and TRBJ2-3, with D tentatively TRBD1 (6 bases). CDR3 length: 16 amino acids. Germline V gene sequence: CDR1 SEHNR, CDR2 FQNEAQ (reference sequence). Trimming shortened V by 1 base and J by 1 base, and 12 bases separated the two germline ends. Here the CDR3 DNA reads TGTGCCAGCAGCTTAGGGCAGGGGACGGGCACAGATACGCAGTATTTT. Protein: CASSLGQGTGTDTQYF.

V and J are TRBV14 and TRBJ1-5, with D unclear. Germline V CDR1 and CDR2: SGHDN, FVKESK. The CDR3 has 13 residues. V lost 1 base and J lost 5, with 6 bases in between. The CDR3 nucleotides are TGTGCCAGCAGCCAAGGATTGGATCAGCCCCAGCATTTT. Amino acids: CASSQGLDQPQHF.

This clonotype was seen many times. V is TRBV6-2 or TRBV6-3 and J is TRBJ2-3; 10 bases are a match to TRBD2. This CDR3 spans 13 amino acids. With V trimmed by 6 bases and J by 9 bases, 6 bases remained unmatched. CDR1 is MNHEY, CDR2 SVGEGT, per germline. CDR3 coding DNA: TGTGCCAGCAGCCAAGTAGCGGGAGGCACGCAGTATTTT. It encodes CASSQVAGGTQYF.

This clonotype has only a few counts. The chain combines TRBV20-1 with TRBJ2-7; D might be TRBD1 (6 bases). The CDR3 runs 13 residues. The germline CDR1 and CDR2 sequences are DFQATT and SNEGSKA (reference sequence). V lost 1 base, J lost 9 bases, and 16 bases lay in between. The CDR3 is CSARGLGGRVQYF. The CDR3 nucleotides read TGCAGTGCTAGAGGTTTAGGGGGACGCGTGCAGTACTTC.

This clonotype was detected ten times or more. The chain couples TRBV24-1 to TRBJ2-7; D not certain. CDR3 length: 13 residues. Germline assignment: CDR1 KGHDR and CDR2 SFDVKD. With 3 bases removed from V and 7 bases from J, the gap between germline ends came to 12 bases. The CDR3 protein is CATSDGPGGEQYF. CDR3 sequence (DNA): TGTGCCACCAGTGATGGGCCAGGTGGGGAGCAGTACTTC.

There are many counts of this clonotype. The genes are TRBV6-6 and TRBJ1-1, with 7 bases identical to TRBD1. This CDR3 spans 14 amino acids. Trimming at V came to 6 bases and at J to 2 bases, leaving 6 bases not matched to a gene. Germline assignment: CDR1 MNHNY and CDR2 SVGAGI (reference sequence). The CDR3 region is CASSADRVNTEAFF. DNA for the CDR3: TGTGCCAGCAGCGCCGACAGGGTCAACACTGAAGCTTTCTTT.

This clonotype came up a few times. A read error may be the cause here, since a much bigger clone is one base away. V gene TRBV4-3 combines with J gene TRBJ2-7; perhaps TRBD2 as D (5 bases). This CDR3 comprises 13 residues. From germline, CDR1 is LGHNA and CDR2 YSLEER. V lost 5 bases, J lost 4 bases, and 12 bases lay in between. The CDR3 DNA is TGCGCCAGCAGCGCCCCGAGAGGGTACGAGCAGTACTTC. Amino acids: CASSAPRGYEQYF.

This clonotype has just one count. The chain recombines TRBV4-2 with TRBJ2-3, with a possible D match to TRBD2 (5 bases). Germline CDR1 LGHNA, CDR2 YNFKEQ. Trimming shortened V by 8 bases and J by 4 bases, and 10 bases separated the two germline ends. The CDR3 has 12 amino acids. CDR3 region: CASEGAPDTQYF. The CDR3 DNA reads TGTGCCAGCGAGGGAGCCCCAGATACGCAGTATTTT.

This chain connects TRBV20-1 to TRBJ2-1, with D possibly matching TRBD2 (6 bases). CDR3 length equals 14 residues. From germline, CDR1 is DFQATT and CDR2 SNEGSKA (reference sequence). The V and J ends lost 0 bases and 10 bases respectively, with 16 bases between them. The CDR3 is CSARDAGLSREQFF. The CDR3 DNA reads TGCAGTGCTAGAGACGCGGGACTCTCGCGCGAGCAGTTCTTC.

This clonotype was seen at least ten times. The rearrangement uses TRBV30 and TRBJ1-2; tentative D call: TRBD1 (6 bases). The V and J ends lost 1 base and 8 bases respectively, with 14 bases between them. This CDR3 region has 13 residues. Germline values: CDR1 GTSNPN, CDR2 SVGIG (reference sequence). The CDR3 DNA reads as TGTGCCTGGAGTGGGCAGGACAGCCTGGGCTACACCTTC. Residues: CAWSGQDSLGYTF.

CDR3 amino acids: CASSFADRAGTIYF. Written as DNA, the CDR3 is TGTGCCAGCAGCTTCGCCGACAGGGCGGGCACCATATATTTT. The gene calls are TRBV11-2 and TRBJ1-3; TRBD1 agrees at 7 bases. The CDR3 length is 14 residues. Germline values: CDR1 SGHAT, CDR2 FQNNGV. Trimming cost V 3 bases and J 9 bases; bases outside gene matches: 8.

This clonotype showed up many times. This rearrangement joins TRBV14 to TRBJ2-3; D possibly corresponds to TRBD2 (5 bases). Trimming took off 3 bases at V and 14 bases at J, with 15 bases between the two ends. The CDR3 extends over 12 amino acids. The germline V gene has CDR1 SGHDN and CDR2 FVKESK. The CDR3 reads CASSHAGLTPYF. Here the CDR3 DNA reads TGTGCCAGCAGCCATGCAGGACTCACCCCGTATTTT. The variable domain in full, completed from reference TRBV14 and TRBJ2-3, reads EAGVTQFPSHSVIEKGQTVTLRCDPISGHDNLYWYRRVMGKEIKFLLHFVKESKQDESGMPNNRFLAERTGGTYSTLKVQPAELEDSGVYFCASSHAGLTPYFGPGTRLTVL.

This clonotype came up once. The chain carries TRBV10-3 and TRBJ2-1, with a possible D match to TRBD2 (5 bases). Trimming shortened V by 6 bases and J by 6 bases, and 18 bases separated the two germline ends. Germline CDR1 is ENHRY and CDR2 is SYGVKD. The CDR3 is 15 amino acids. CDR3 residues: CAIRAPSLVLNEQFF. CDR3 nucleotides: TGTGCCATCAGGGCCCCCTCACTAGTTCTCAATGAGCAGTTCTTC.

This clonotype was seen only once. A clone one base away is much larger, so this may be a read error. The J gene is TRBJ2-7, the V gene TRBV25-1; 9 bases map to TRBD1. The length of the CDR3 is 14 residues. The germline V gene has CDR1 MGHDK and CDR2 SYGVNS. The CDR3, as DNA: TGTGCCTGCAGGCGGGACAGGGACCCCTACGAGCAGTACTTC. As protein: CACRRDRDPYEQYF.

At least ten counts were recorded for this clonotype. The V gene is TRBV5-1, the J gene TRBJ2-5; possibly TRBD2 for D (6 bases). Germline V gene lookup returns CDR1 SGHRS and CDR2 YFSETQ. The CDR3 length is 13 residues. Between the trimmed V and J ends, which lost 5 bases and 2 bases, there was a span of 10 bases. CDR3 loop: CASRPGLQETQYF. CDR3 nucleotide sequence: TGCGCCAGCAGGCCGGGACTTCAAGAGACCCAGTACTTC.

Notes on this clonotype: This clone may be a read error of a much larger clone one base away. The chain links TRBV7-3 to TRBJ1-2; 12 bases line up with TRBD1. CDR3 length: 16 amino acids. From germline, CDR1 is SGHTA and CDR2 FQGTGA. DNA for the CDR3: TGTGCCAGCAGCCTAACCGGGACAGGGGGCCGTTATGGCTACACCTTC. Amino acid sequence: CASSLTGTGGRYGYTF.

This clonotype was detected many times. CDR3 DNA sequence: TGTGCCAGCAGCCAGCCCGGGGCTAGCGGGGCCTACAATGAGCAGTTCTTC. Its protein is CASSQPGASGAYNEQFF. The V and J genes are TRBV4-2 and TRBJ2-1; 9 bases match TRBD2. V was clipped by 3 bases and J by 2 bases; unmatched bases: 8. This CDR3 contains 17 residues. CDR1 and CDR2 (germline): LGHNA, YNFKEQ.

V is TRBV10-3 and J is TRBJ1-1; no firm D call. This CDR3 has 14 residues. The V end was cut by 6 bases, the J end by 0 bases, with 11 bases between. Germline V gene lookup returns CDR1 ENHRY and CDR2 SYGVKD. CDR3 sequence reads: CAISYQPLNTEAFF. In DNA form, the CDR3 reads TGTGCCATCAGCTATCAGCCACTGAACACTGAAGCTTTCTTT.

Of note for this clonotype: This may be a read error: a much more frequent sequence differs by one nucleotide. Here the CDR3 DNA reads TGTGCCACCAACAGAGATCAGGGACCCACTCAGCCCCAGCATTTT. As protein: CATNRDQGPTQPQHF. The V and J genes are TRBV15 and TRBJ1-5, with D perhaps matching TRBD1 (5 bases). The CDR3 is 15 residues long. Germline V gives CDR1 LNHNV, CDR2 YYDKDF (reference sequence).

This clonotype was seen a few times. This chain uses TRBV20-1 with TRBJ2-1; 7 positions match TRBD2. The J call may be in error: the DNA end matches TRBJ2-7 better. Germline V gives CDR1 DFQATT, CDR2 SNEGSKA (reference sequence). CDR3 length: 14 amino acids. This CDR3 is CSARDLAGDVEQYF. The DNA of the CDR3 is TGCAGTGCTAGAGATCTGGCGGGAGATGTCGAGCAGTACTTC.

As for this clonotype: One end of the junction does not line up with germline, which may come from a read error. This chain connects TRBV4-1 to TRBJ2-1; 9 bases align to TRBD1. Germline assignment: CDR1 MGHRA and CDR2 YSYEKL. The length of the CDR3 is 19 residues. Written as DNA, the CDR3 is TGCGCCAGCAGCCGGTCGGGACAGGGATCTTCAAGCTCCTACAATGGGCAGTTCTTC. Amino acids: CASSRSGQGSSSSYNGQFF.

The chain uses TRBV28 and TRBJ2-7; D ambiguous. CDR1 MDHEN and CDR2 SYDVKM come from the germline V gene. The CDR3 sequence is 14 residues long. The germline V and J ends were trimmed by 4 bases and 2 bases, with 12 bases remaining between them. The CDR3 nucleotides read TGTGCCAGCAGTTCCCCCGGGTCAACCTACGAGCAGTACTTC. Translation: CASSSPGSTYEQYF.

This rearrangement joins TRBV5-6 to TRBJ1-3; D gene unclear. This CDR3 comprises 14 residues. V lost 3 bases and J lost 0, with 7 bases in between. Germline V gene lookup returns CDR1 SGHDT and CDR2 YYEEEE. CDR3 DNA: TGTGCCAGCAGCTATGGAAGCTCTGGAAACACCATATATTTT. Protein product: CASSYGSSGNTIYF.

The V call is TRBV6-6, the J call TRBJ1-1; no firm D call. The V end lost 7 bases, the J end lost 6 bases, and 9 bases lay between the germline ends. The CDR3 is 11 amino acids. The germline V gene has CDR1 MNHNY and CDR2 SVGAGI (reference sequence). CDR3 residues: CASNRQSEAFF. The CDR3 DNA reads as TGTGCCAGCAATAGACAATCTGAAGCTTTCTTT.

Regarding this clonotype: One base away lies a much larger clone, so this may be a sequencing read error. The genes are TRBV6-2 or TRBV6-3 and TRBJ1-6, with unresolved D. Germline-derived CDR1 and CDR2 are MNHEY and SVGEGT. The CDR3 covers 12 residues. Trimming cost V 6 bases and J 8 bases, with 8 bases left between them. DNA of the CDR3: TGTGCCAGCAGCTATAGGGATTCACCCCTCCACTTT. As protein: CASSYRDSPLHF.